The next 15 T cell receptor beta chains were all read from a single sample in a study of CD8+ T cells in alopecia areata. Stated treatment: oral pan-JAK inhibitor, 5-10 mg twice daily. TCR sequencing used cDNA made by reverse transcription of extracted RNA. Generated by immunoSEQ multiplex PCR, the TCRdb table keeps only in-frame clones and is missing some. Of some 200,000 clones in the sample, less than 50% were seen once. The source material was CD4+ T cells sorted from blood, sampled around week 36, from a patient treated with tofacitinib. These receptors were taken from a human donor with alopecia areata.

The CDR3 DNA reads as TGTGCCAGCAGTTTAGGGACTATGCAGTATTTT. Residues: CASSLGTMQYF. The chain employs TRBV27 and TRBJ2-3, with 7 bases fitting TRBD2. Germline CDR1 is MNHEY and CDR2 is SMNVEV (reference sequence). With V trimmed by 2 bases and J by 11 bases, 1 base remained unmatched. This CDR3 is 11 amino acids long.

This clone was seen a few times. The sample carries other DNA sequences with the same CDR3. The chain links TRBV30 to TRBJ1-5; the match to TRBD1 covers 7 bases. CDR1 and CDR2 (germline): GTSNPN, SVGIG (reference sequence). The length of the CDR3 is 13 residues. The ends lost 1 base at V and 4 bases at J; junction bases unmatched: 1. The CDR3 DNA sequence: TGTGCCTGGAGTGAACAGGGGAATCAGCCCCAGCATTTT. Protein product: CAWSEQGNQPQHF.

J is TRBJ2-1 and V is TRBV5-4, with TRBD2 matching 7 bases. Germline V CDR1 and CDR2: SGHNT, YYREEE (reference sequence). The V gene end was trimmed by 5 bases and the J gene end by 0 bases; junction bases not matched to a gene: 5. This CDR3 contains 15 residues. The CDR3 DNA sequence: TGTGCCAGCAGTGGGCGGGAGAGCTCCTACAATGAGCAGTTCTTC. It encodes CASSGRESSYNEQFF.

V gene TRBV11-2 combines with J gene TRBJ1-2, with a weak D call TRBD1 (5 bases). Germline CDR1 reads SGHAT; CDR2 reads FQNNGV. There are 13 residues in the CDR3. Trimming left V 1 base short and J 4 bases short, with 7 bases between. The CDR3 DNA follows: TGTGCCAGCAGCTTAGGGGGCAGCTATGGCTACACCTTC. Protein sequence: CASSLGGSYGYTF.

Points on this clone: A far larger clone differs by one base, so this is likely a read error. The chain couples TRBV11-2 to TRBJ1-2; 8 bases match TRBD1. The V gene's germline CDR1 is SGHAT and CDR2 FQNNGV. The junction had 2 bases not matched to a gene; V was cut back by 3 bases and J by 2 bases. The CDR3 has 14 amino acids. CDR3 nucleotides: TGTGCCAGCAGCTTGGGGACAGGAAACTATGGCTACACCTTC. This gives the protein CASSLGTGNYGYTF.

Note on this clone: The identical CDR3 is also encoded by other nucleotide sequences in the sample. The gene calls are TRBV7-2 and TRBJ2-7; D not resolved. V shed 4 bases and J shed 2 bases, with 3 bases lying between them. Germline values: CDR1 SGHTA, CDR2 FQGNSA. CDR3 size: 11 residues. The CDR3 region has the DNA TGTGCCAGCAGCTATGCCTACGAGCAGTACTTC. It translates to CASSYAYEQYF.

The rearrangement links TRBV5-1 to TRBJ2-5; TRBD2 aligns across 11 bases. This CDR3 region has 16 residues. The ends lost 4 bases at V and 1 base at J; junction bases unmatched: 6. Germline values: CDR1 SGHRS, CDR2 YFSETQ. CDR3 DNA: TGCGCCAGCAGCCCACGACTAGCGGGGACCCAAGAGACCCAGTACTTC. The encoded protein is CASSPRLAGTQETQYF.

This rearrangement joins TRBV19 to TRBJ1-5, with no clear D. This CDR3 comprises 15 residues. V was clipped by 3 bases and J by 5 bases, with 14 bases between them. Germline V gene lookup returns CDR1 LNHDA and CDR2 SQIVND (reference sequence). The CDR3: CASSIREREDQPQHF. Here the CDR3 DNA reads TGTGCCAGTAGTATCCGTGAAAGGGAGGATCAGCCCCAGCATTTT.

This clone was found a few times. V is TRBV6-5 and J is TRBJ2-7; D remains ambiguous. CDR1 MNHEY and CDR2 SVGAGI come from the germline V gene. The CDR3 totals 14 residues. V lost 6 bases, J lost 6 bases, and 18 bases lay in between. CDR3 amino acids: CASSLTRASLEQYF. Written as DNA, the CDR3 is TGTGCCAGCAGCCTCACCCGGGCCTCCCTCGAGCAGTACTTC.

This clone was seen more than once but under ten times. The chain is built from TRBV7-2 and TRBJ1-1; TRBD1 matches at 7 bases. CDR3 size: 18 residues. With 5 bases clipped from V and 1 base from J, the junction kept 16 bases outside the gene matches. Germline V gene data show CDR1 as SGHTA and CDR2 as FQGNSA. This CDR3 reads CASSPSGTDRVQNTEAFF. The CDR3 bases are TGTGCCAGCAGCCCCTCCGGGACCGACAGGGTTCAGAACACTGAAGCTTTCTTT.

The chain uses TRBV6-6 and TRBJ1-3, with D maybe TRBD1 (5 bases). The germline gives CDR1 MNHNY, CDR2 SVGAGI (reference sequence). The ends were cut back, 2 bases at V and 12 bases at J, with 20 bases in the middle. The CDR3 covers 15 residues. The CDR3 region is CASSYPRYTGTGIYF. The CDR3 DNA sequence: TGTGCCAGCAGTTACCCGCGTTATACCGGGACGGGCATATATTTT.

Only a few counts were recorded for this clone. This sequence joins TRBV13 and TRBJ2-3, with D perhaps TRBD2 (6 bases). The CDR3 covers 14 residues. Germline V gene sequence: CDR1 PRHDT, CDR2 FYEKMQ (reference sequence). V lost 5 bases, J lost 3 bases, and 12 bases lay in between. The DNA for the CDR3 is TGTGCCAGCAGCCCCGGACTAACAACAGATACGCAGTATTTT. Protein: CASSPGLTTDTQYF. The whole variable domain, filled in from reference TRBV13 and TRBJ2-3, reads AAGVIQSPRHLIKEKRETATLKCYPIPRHDTVYWYQQGPGQDPQFLISFYEKMQSDKGSIPDRFSAQQFSDYHSELNMSSLELGDSALYFCASSPGLTTDTQYFGPGTRLTVL.

This clone was counted only a few times. In DNA form, the CDR3 reads TGTGCCAGCAGCTTAGCGCCTACTAGCGGCACAGATACGCAGTATTTT. Translation gives CASSLAPTSGTDTQYF. The rearrangement uses TRBV7-2 and TRBJ2-3; 7 positions agree with TRBD2. The V gene end was trimmed by 0 bases and the J gene end by 1 base; junction bases not matched to a gene: 4. The CDR3 is 16 residues long. Germline CDR1 and CDR2: SGHTA and FQGNSA.

The chain links TRBV20-1 to TRBJ1-1; D is uncertain. The CDR3 length is 11 residues. Trimming took 5 bases from V and 3 from J, leaving 7 bases between them. The germline CDR1 and CDR2 sequences are DFQATT and SNEGSKA (reference sequence). The CDR3 region is CSAYLYTEAFF. The CDR3 DNA is TGCAGTGCTTATCTTTACACTGAAGCTTTCTTT.

This chain links TRBV9 with TRBJ2-1, with 9 bases matching TRBD2. Germline V CDR1 and CDR2: SGDLS, YYNGEE. The CDR3 runs to 15 residues. The junction had 6 bases not matched to a gene; V was cut back by 0 bases and J by 8 bases. The CDR3 bases are TGTGCCAGCAGCGTAGCTGGCGGGAGGGCCCATGAGCAGTTCTTC. It yields the protein CASSVAGGRAHEQFF.